Listed here are 22 T cell receptor beta chains from one sample, sequenced in a study of T-cell memory formation after mild COVID-19. TCRdb called the 5' RACE reads again in MiXCR, with one record for every CDR3 protein. The sample lists about 240,000 distinct CDR3 sequences, approximately 10% occurring once. The specimen sequenced was PBMCs or a T cell subset sorted from them (not recorded which). The receptors originated from a young man who had mild COVID-19 (a few samples of this study predate the infection). Cell type and time point are not known.

The table lists this clonotype with a few counts. The CDR3 DNA reads TGTGCCAGCAGTTACTCGCGTGGAAGGGTCACTGAAGCTTTCTTT. It translates to CASSYSRGRVTEAFF. The rearrangement links TRBV6-5 to TRBJ1-1; D is uncertain. Trimming took off 0 bases at V and 4 bases at J, with 12 bases between the two ends. Germline CDR1 and CDR2: MNHEY and SVGAGI. The CDR3 is made up of 15 amino acids.

The chain employs TRBV7-9 and TRBJ1-4; possible D gene TRBD1, 6 bases. The CDR3 is 18 residues long. With 2 bases removed from V and 0 bases from J, the gap between germline ends came to 16 bases. CDR1 is SEHNR, CDR2 FQNEAQ, per germline (reference sequence). The CDR3 sequence is CASSLLPGEGATNEKLFF. DNA for the CDR3: TGTGCCAGCAGCTTACTGCCAGGGGAGGGGGCAACTAATGAAAAACTGTTTTTT.

In this sample, this clonotype turned up a few times. The J gene is TRBJ2-5, the V gene TRBV7-2, with TRBD2 matching 10 bases. V shed 7 bases, J shed 1 base, and the junction held 9 bases outside the gene matches. The CDR3 loop spans 16 amino acids. Germline loops: CDR1 SGHTA, CDR2 FQGNSA. CDR3 coding DNA: TGTGCCAGCATAGGTGCGCTAGCGGGGGCCCAAGAGACCCAGTACTTC. This codes for CASIGALAGAQETQYF.

V is TRBV6-6 and J is TRBJ1-4; 7 nucleotides agree with TRBD1. With 5 bases clipped from V and 8 bases from J, the junction kept 8 bases outside the gene matches. Per the germline V gene, CDR1 is MNHNY and CDR2 is SVGAGI (reference sequence). The CDR3 extends over 14 amino acids. CDR3 nucleotides: TGTGCCAGCAGTCTACAGGGGCGAGGGGAAAAACTGTTTTTT. This codes for CASSLQGRGEKLFF.

A note on this clonotype: It may be a read error: a sequence one base away is much more abundant. The chain has TRBV12-3 or TRBV12-4 and TRBJ1-1; possible D gene TRBD1, 5 bases. The CDR3 length is 12 residues. CDR3 residues: CDSSSRVTEAFF. The CDR3, as DNA: TGTGACAGCAGTTCCAGGGTCACTGAAGCTTTCTTT.

This chain links TRBV4-1 with TRBJ2-1; the D gene is possibly TRBD2 (6 bases). The germline V and J ends were trimmed by 0 bases and 7 bases, with 19 bases remaining between them. The germline V gene has CDR1 MGHRA and CDR2 YSYEKL. The CDR3 runs to 17 residues. The CDR3 DNA reads TGCGCCAGCAGCCAAGACCGCGTCGGGGGATTCGAAAATGAGCAGTTCTTC. It yields the protein CASSQDRVGGFENEQFF.

This chain links TRBV5-1 with TRBJ2-3; TRBD1 matches 7 bases. The CDR3 is 17 residues long. With 3 bases clipped from V and 1 base from J, the junction kept 11 bases outside the gene matches. Germline V gene sequence: CDR1 SGHRS, CDR2 YFSETQ. The CDR3, as DNA: TGCGCCAGCAGCTCGCGACAGGGCTTGGAAGGCACAGATACGCAGTATTTT. Its translation is CASSSRQGLEGTDTQYF.

This clonotype came up a few times. The rearrangement links TRBV12-3 or TRBV12-4 to TRBJ1-6; the match to TRBD1 covers 8 bases. The CDR3 is 14 amino acids. With V trimmed by 5 bases and J by 15 bases, 12 bases remained unmatched. The CDR3: CASSPGQGTPFLHF. As DNA, the CDR3 is TGTGCCAGCAGTCCAGGACAGGGTACTCCTTTCCTCCACTTT.

The V and J genes are TRBV5-1 and TRBJ2-7, with D maybe TRBD1 (6 bases). Germline loops: CDR1 SGHRS, CDR2 YFSETQ. This CDR3 has 14 amino acids. V was trimmed by 4 bases and J by 4 bases, leaving 15 bases between them. CDR3: CASSARTALYEQYF. As DNA, the CDR3 is TGCGCCAGCAGCGCCCGGACAGCCTTGTACGAGCAGTACTTC. Combining the CDR3 with reference TRBV5-1 and TRBJ2-7 gives the whole variable domain KAGVTQTPRYLIKTRGQQVTLSCSPISGHRSVSWYQQTPGQGLQFLFEYFSETQRNKGNFPGRFSGRQFSNSRSEMNVSTLELGDSALYLCASSARTALYEQYFGPGTRLTVT.

This chain joins TRBV6-1 and TRBJ1-2; D ambiguous. From germline, CDR1 is MNHNS and CDR2 SASEGT. V lost 0 bases and J lost 3, with 5 bases in between. The CDR3 sequence is 13 residues long. CDR3 sequence reads: CASSEAPDYGYTF. The CDR3 coding sequence is TGTGCCAGCAGTGAAGCGCCGGACTATGGCTACACCTTC.

The chain uses TRBV27 and TRBJ2-5; 8 bases agree with TRBD1. The germline CDR1 and CDR2 sequences are MNHEY and SMNVEV (reference sequence). This CDR3 spans 14 amino acids. The junction had 6 bases not matched to a gene; V was cut back by 5 bases and J by 4 bases. Here the CDR3 DNA reads TGTGCCAGCAGTCTAGACAGGGGAACAGAGACCCAGTACTTC. This codes for CASSLDRGTETQYF.

This clonotype has at least ten counts. This rearrangement joins TRBV4-2 to TRBJ2-7, with 8 bases identical to TRBD1. Germline loops: CDR1 LGHNA, CDR2 YNFKEQ. The CDR3 runs 14 residues. V lost 1 base and J lost 5; bases outside the gene matches: 4. The CDR3 spells CASSQADRENEQYF. In DNA form, the CDR3 reads TGTGCCAGCAGCCAAGCGGACAGGGAGAACGAGCAGTACTTC.

This clonotype was seen a handful of times. The J gene is TRBJ1-1, the V gene TRBV12-3 or TRBV12-4, with a possible D match to TRBD1 (5 bases). V was trimmed by 5 bases and J by 10 bases, leaving 14 bases between them. The CDR3 is 12 residues long. CDR3 bases: TGTGCCAGCAGTACACCCGGGGCAGGAGCTTTCTTT. Its translation: CASSTPGAGAFF.

This clonotype was observed a handful of times. This chain links TRBV7-9 with TRBJ2-7; unclear D gene. The CDR3 loop spans 13 amino acids. CDR1 and CDR2 (germline): SEHNR, FQNEAQ (reference sequence). Trimming shortened V by 5 bases and J by 0 bases, and 8 bases separated the two germline ends. As DNA, the CDR3 is TGTGCCAGCAGCACGACAACCTCCTACGAGCAGTACGTC. This gives the protein CASSTTTSYEQYV.

This clonotype was counted at least ten times. This chain links TRBV29-1 with TRBJ1-1; no clear D gene. In germline, CDR1 is SQVTM, CDR2 ANQGSEA. Trimming removed 7 bases at V and 3 bases at J, with 6 bases between. CDR3 size: 10 residues. DNA of the CDR3: TGCAGCGGGATGGACACTGAAGCTTTCTTT. Residues: CSGMDTEAFF.

J is TRBJ1-6 and V is TRBV4-1, with TRBD1 matching 10 bases. Germline trimming cut 4 bases from V and 7 bases from J; bases unmatched to any gene: 4. CDR1 and CDR2 (germline): MGHRA, YSYEKL. The CDR3 length is 15 residues. CDR3 DNA sequence: TGCGCCAGCAGCCGAAGGGGACAGGGGAATTCACCCCTCCACTTT. It is translated as CASSRRGQGNSPLHF.

This clonotype was observed a handful of times. The rearrangement joins TRBV4-1 to TRBJ1-2, with TRBD1 matching over 7 bases. This CDR3 has 15 residues. V lost 2 bases and J lost 8; bases outside the gene matches: 11. CDR1 and CDR2 (germline): MGHRA, YSYEKL. CDR3: CASSQKWDSGGGYTF. CDR3 nucleotide sequence: TGCGCCAGCAGCCAAAAATGGGACAGCGGCGGAGGCTACACCTTC.

V and J are TRBV6-1 and TRBJ2-7; D is perhaps TRBD1 (6 bases). The CDR3 length is 15 residues. Per germline, CDR1 MNHNS and CDR2 SASEGT. Trimming left V 2 bases short and J 2 bases short, with 13 bases between. This chain's CDR3 is CASSELMGAAYEQYF. The CDR3 DNA reads as TGTGCCAGCAGTGAATTGATGGGGGCAGCCTACGAGCAGTACTTC.

The chain uses TRBV20-1 and TRBJ2-2; D is undetermined. CDR1 is DFQATT and CDR2 is SNEGSKA in the germline V gene (reference sequence). The CDR3 has 12 amino acids. In nucleotides, the CDR3 is TGCGGCTCCGCCACCGGCACCGGGGAGCTGTTTTTT. It translates to CGSATGTGELFF.

This rearrangement joins TRBV12-3 or TRBV12-4 to TRBJ1-2; TRBD1 aligns across 7 bases. This CDR3 region has 13 residues. J gave up 4 bases and V 5 bases, and 4 bases lay outside the gene matches. CDR3 coding DNA: TGTGCCAGCAGTCCCGGGACAGTCTATGGCTACACCTTC. The encoded protein is CASSPGTVYGYTF.

This chain connects TRBV24-1 to TRBJ2-3; TRBD1 aligns across 7 bases. This CDR3 spans 14 amino acids. Germline V CDR1 and CDR2: KGHDR, SFDVKD. The ends lost 7 bases at V and 4 bases at J; junction bases unmatched: 7. In DNA, the CDR3 is TGTGCCACCAGCAAGACAGGGACCCCAGATACGCAGTATTTT. Translating gives CATSKTGTPDTQYF.

This clonotype has just a few counts. The chain joins TRBV6-6 to TRBJ1-2; D not certain. This CDR3 is built from 15 residues. V lost 6 bases to trimming and J lost 6 bases, with 20 bases between them. CDR1 is MNHNY and CDR2 is SVGAGI in the germline V gene (reference sequence). The CDR3 reads CASSPPGVAGDGYTF. CDR3 nucleotides: TGTGCCAGCAGCCCCCCAGGTGTCGCAGGTGATGGCTACACCTTC.